Listed here are 3 T cell receptor beta chains from one sample, sequenced in a study of regulatory T cells. Broader study findings: Hydrophobic residues at CDR3 positions 6 and 7 were enriched in conventional CD4+ T cells of CD3G-deficient patients.

The primer mix had 52 TRBV and 13 TRBJ primers. Sequenced by immunoSEQ multiplex PCR; TCRdb stores in-frame clones only, minus some. The sample holds tens of thousands of clones, more than 85% seen once. Their antigens remain unidentified. The sequenced material came from conventional CD4+ T cells sorted from blood. These receptors originate from a child aged 2-15 years with CD3G deficiency.

This chain joins TRBV6-1 and TRBJ2-7, with 8 positions matching TRBD2. Germline CDR1 is MNHNS and CDR2 is SASEGT. Germline trimming cut 5 bases from V and 5 bases from J; bases unmatched to any gene: 5. The CDR3 has 13 amino acids. CDR3 nucleotides: TGTGCCAGCAGTAGCGGGAGTCGCGACGAGCAGTACTTC. It translates to CASSSGSRDEQYF.

The chain joins TRBV28 to TRBJ2-7; the D is unclear. With 6 bases removed from V and 1 base from J, the gap between germline ends came to 10 bases. Germline V gene lookup returns CDR1 MDHEN and CDR2 SYDVKM. The CDR3 totals 13 residues. The CDR3 is CASSSPRSYEQYF. The CDR3 coding sequence is TGTGCCAGCAGCTCGCCCCGGTCCTACGAGCAGTACTTC.

The chain uses TRBV6-1 and TRBJ1-2; tentatively, D is TRBD1 (5 bases). V lost 8 bases to trimming and J lost 7 bases, with 17 bases between them. This CDR3 comprises 13 residues. Per the germline V gene, CDR1 is MNHNS and CDR2 is SASEGT. The CDR3 coding sequence is TGTGCCAGCCAGCTTCAGGGCATGGGTGGCTACACCTTC. Protein product: CASQLQGMGGYTF.